Presented here are 28 T cell receptor beta chains from one specimen sequenced in a study of read filtering for tumor transcriptome and immune sequencing. This library used approximately 390 ng RNA and molecular barcoded adaptors spanning alpha/delta and beta/gamma chains. TCRdb passed the reads through MiXCR, listing each CDR3 protein once. This table holds 55,000 to 60,000 distinct CDR3 sequences, 9% to 15% found once. The sample was a population of CD138-negative cells sorted from bone marrow. The source of these receptors is a donor aged 40 or over with multiple myeloma.

The sample holds many counts of this clonotype. The chain links TRBV5-1 to TRBJ2-1; 10 nucleotides align to TRBD2. CDR1 is SGHRS and CDR2 is YFSETQ in the germline V gene. The CDR3 length is 15 residues. J was trimmed by 2 bases and V by 1 base; bases with no gene match: 0. CDR3 loop: CASSLTSGAYNEQFF. CDR3 sequence (DNA): TGCGCCAGCAGCTTGACTAGCGGGGCCTACAATGAGCAGTTCTTC.

This clonotype has ten or more counts. This rearrangement joins TRBV7-3 to TRBJ2-3; TRBD2 aligns across 12 bases. Germline V lookup: CDR1 SGHTA, CDR2 FQGTGA. The V gene end was trimmed by 5 bases and the J gene end by 6 bases; junction bases not matched to a gene: 12. The CDR3 has 17 amino acids. The CDR3 DNA reads TGTGCCAGCAGCCCCCGTCCTAGCGGGGGGGCCAGGGATACGCAGTATTTT. It yields the protein CASSPRPSGGARDTQYF.

This clonotype is categorized as medium-sized (0.01 to 0.1%). CDR3 nucleotides: TGTGCCAGCAGTGCGGGGGCCGGCCAAAGGACTGAAGCTTTCTTT. It yields the protein CASSAGAGQRTEAFF. This chain links TRBV2 with TRBJ1-1; tentatively, D is TRBD1 (6 bases). Germline lookup yields CDR1 SNHLY and CDR2 FYNNEI. V was trimmed by 4 bases and J by 5 bases, leaving 17 bases between them. This CDR3 region has 15 residues. Full variable domain (remainder filled in from reference TRBV2 and TRBJ1-1): EPEVTQTPSHQVTQMGQEVILRCVPISNHLYFYWYRQILGQKVEFLVSFYNNEISEKSEIFDDQFSVERPDGSNFTLKIRSTKLEDSAMYFCASSAGAGQRTEAFFGQGTRLTVV.

This clonotype has just a few counts. V usage is TRBV15 and J usage is TRBJ2-2; D gene ambiguous. Trimming stripped 0 bases from V and 5 bases from J, with 10 bases between. Germline V CDR1 and CDR2: LNHNV, YYDKDF (reference sequence). The CDR3 has 15 amino acids. CDR3 nucleotide sequence: TGTGCCACCAGCAGAGATCCTAGAAGTACCGGGGAGCTGTTTTTT. The encoded protein is CATSRDPRSTGELFF.

In the case of this clonotype: It may be a read error: a sequence one base away is much more abundant. The chain joins TRBV27 to TRBJ1-5, with TRBD1 matching over 7 bases. This CDR3 region has 17 residues. CDR1 is MNHEY and CDR2 is SMNVEV in the germline V gene (reference sequence). CDR3 sequence (DNA): TGTGCCGGCAGTTTAGAGGGACAGATAAATAGCAATCAGCCCCAGCATTTT. It yields the protein CAGSLEGQINSNQPQHF.

Worth noting for this clonotype: With a much larger clone just one base away, this may be a read error. The V and J genes are TRBV20-1 and TRBJ1-1; D may be TRBD1 (5 bases). This CDR3 is 14 amino acids long. Germline loops: CDR1 DFQATT, CDR2 SNEGSKA (reference sequence). V lost 6 bases and J lost 4, with 18 bases in between. CDR3 amino acids: CSAAKGNGGTEAFF. DNA for the CDR3: TGCAGTGCGGCGAAGGGGAACGGGGGCACTGAAGCTTTCTTT.

This clonotype was counted a few times. This chain uses TRBV18 with TRBJ1-1; D unresolved. Germline CDR1 is KGHSH and CDR2 is LQKENI. The V gene lost 8 bases and the J gene lost 0 bases, with 7 bases spanning the gap. The CDR3 contains 12 residues. The chain's CDR3 is CASQNMNTEAFF. CDR3 sequence (DNA): TGTGCCAGCCAGAACATGAACACTGAAGCTTTCTTT.

In the case of this clonotype: A single base separates this from a much larger clone, so it may be a read error. The chain recombines TRBV11-1 with TRBJ1-1; maybe TRBD1 (6 bases). Germline V CDR1 and CDR2: SGHAT, FQDESV (reference sequence). The CDR3 is 15 amino acids. Here the CDR3 reads CASSGTGRMNTEASF. As DNA, the CDR3 is TGTGCCAGCAGCGGAACAGGGAGGATGAACACTGAAGCTTCCTTT.

This clonotype has ten or more counts. The V call is TRBV11-2, the J call TRBJ2-3; 7 bases are a match to TRBD2. With V trimmed by 7 bases and J by 0 bases, 7 bases remained unmatched. The CDR3 is 15 residues long. In germline, CDR1 is SGHAT, CDR2 FQNNGV. The CDR3 DNA sequence: TGTGCCAGCATCCCCGGGGGGAGGAGCACAGATACGCAGTATTTT. It encodes CASIPGGRSTDTQYF. The variable domain in full, with the rest retrieved from reference TRBV11-2 and TRBJ2-3, is EAGVAQSPRYKIIEKRQSVAFWCNPISGHATLYWYQQILGQGPKLLIQFQNNGVVDDSQLPKDRFSAERLKGVDSTLKIQPAKLEDSAVYLCASIPGGRSTDTQYFGPGTRLTVL.

This clonotype occurred many times. The genes are TRBV20-1 and TRBJ1-5; weak D call: TRBD1 (5 bases). Between the trimmed V and J ends, which lost 2 bases and 5 bases, there was a span of 16 bases. CDR1 and CDR2 from the germline V gene are DFQATT and SNEGSKA (reference sequence). CDR3 length: 15 residues. CDR3 in amino acids: CSARLGQKTHQPQHF. The CDR3 DNA follows: TGCAGTGCTAGACTCGGACAAAAAACTCATCAGCCCCAGCATTTT.

For this clonotype: A much bigger clone sits one base away, suggesting this may be a read error. The V gene is TRBV18, the J gene TRBJ1-1, with D perhaps matching TRBD1 (6 bases). The germline CDR1 and CDR2 sequences are KGHSH and LQKENI. The CDR3 runs to 14 residues. Between the trimmed V and J ends, which lost 3 bases and 3 bases, there was a span of 11 bases. The CDR3 bases are TGTGCCAGCTCACCTGGACAGTTTTACACTGAAGCTTTCTTT. Its translation: CASSPGQFYTEAFF.

There are a few counts of this clonotype. The J gene is TRBJ2-7, the V gene TRBV12-3 or TRBV12-4; 11 nucleotides agree with TRBD1. The V segment lost 7 bases and the J segment 3 bases; nucleotides outside the gene matches: 11. CDR3 length equals 16 residues. CDR3 nucleotides: TGTGCCAGCATCAAAGGACAGGGGGCGTCAGTCTACGAGCAGTACTTC. This encodes CASIKGQGASVYEQYF.

In this sample, this clonotype turned up many times. The chain couples TRBV24-1 to TRBJ2-3, with 9 bases that match TRBD1. The CDR3 totals 15 residues. Germline V gene data show CDR1 as KGHDR and CDR2 as SFDVKD. V shed 4 bases, J shed 1 base, and the junction held 2 bases outside the gene matches. CDR3 in DNA: TGTGCCACCAGTGACCGACAGGGGGGCACAGATACGCAGTATTTT. It codes for CATSDRQGGTDTQYF.

This clonotype has at least ten counts. The V gene is TRBV4-1, the J gene TRBJ2-7, with D tentatively TRBD1 (5 bases). V was cut by 4 bases and J by 1 base, with 11 bases left in between. CDR3 length equals 14 residues. Germline CDR1 and CDR2: MGHRA and YSYEKL. CDR3 sequence: CASSLRQGSYEQYF. CDR3 sequence (DNA): TGCGCCAGCAGCCTTAGGCAGGGATCCTACGAGCAGTACTTC.

Many counts were recorded for this clonotype. J is TRBJ2-4 and V is TRBV5-6; D may be TRBD2 (5 bases). V was cut by 0 bases and J by 7 bases, with 11 bases left in between. The CDR3 has 14 amino acids. Germline CDR1 reads SGHDT; CDR2 reads YYEEEE. The CDR3 reads CASSLGRVWNIQYF. The CDR3 DNA sequence: TGTGCCAGCAGCTTGGGGCGGGTCTGGAACATTCAGTACTTC.

This clonotype was detected only a few times. CDR3 sequence (DNA): TGCGCCAGCAGCCAAGACCGCCTGGTCGGTGGCACCATATATTTT. Its translation: CASSQDRLVGGTIYF. This chain joins TRBV4-1 and TRBJ1-3, with D unclear. The CDR3 sequence is 15 residues long. Germline assignment: CDR1 MGHRA and CDR2 YSYEKL. Trimming cost V 0 bases and J 9 bases, with 15 bases left between them.

This clonotype was found many times. The rearrangement links TRBV24-1 to TRBJ1-1; D perhaps matches TRBD1 (5 bases). There are 13 residues in the CDR3. The V gene's germline CDR1 is KGHDR and CDR2 SFDVKD. Trimming pared 4 bases from V and 1 base from J, leaving 6 bases between. CDR3 sequence reads: CATSDGGNTEAFF. The CDR3 coding sequence is TGTGCCACCAGTGACGGGGGGAACACTGAAGCTTTCTTT.

This clonotype was detected ten times or more. V usage is TRBV6-1 and J usage is TRBJ1-2, with TRBD1 matching 8 bases. The V gene's germline CDR1 is MNHNS and CDR2 SASEGT. The CDR3 extends over 13 amino acids. The junction had 2 bases not matched to a gene; V was cut back by 5 bases and J by 3 bases. The CDR3 sequence: CASSSGQDYGYTF. The CDR3 DNA follows: TGTGCCAGCAGTTCGGGACAGGACTATGGCTACACCTTC.

This clonotype was detected ten times or more. The chain links TRBV20-1 to TRBJ1-5, with 10 positions matching TRBD1. CDR1 and CDR2 (germline): DFQATT, SNEGSKA (reference sequence). The CDR3 sequence is 14 residues long. The V gene end was trimmed by 6 bases and the J gene end by 7 bases; junction bases not matched to a gene: 9. CDR3 in amino acids: CSAAGQGSRQPQHF. CDR3 nucleotides: TGCAGTGCAGCGGGACAGGGGTCTCGGCAGCCCCAGCATTTT.

This clonotype was observed once. No conserved phenylalanine or tryptophan ends this CDR3, so it is likely a read error. The chain carries TRBV6-5 and TRBJ2-6; D unclear. The CDR3 extends over 14 amino acids. Trimming took off 10 bases at V and 4 bases at J, with 14 bases between the two ends. Germline lookup yields CDR1 MNHEY and CDR2 SVGAGI. The CDR3 protein is CATHDPNGANVLTL. As DNA, the CDR3 is TGTGCCACCCATGACCCTAACGGGGCCAACGTCCTGACTCTC.

This clonotype was counted between two and nine times. The chain links TRBV11-3 to TRBJ1-5; D is unresolved. The CDR3 consists of 13 residues. The germline CDR1 and CDR2 sequences are SGHNT and YENEEA. V dropped 0 bases and J dropped 6 bases, with 6 bases sitting between them. The DNA for the CDR3 is TGTGCCAGCAGCTTAGAAGGAGGTCAGCCCCAGCATTTT. Its protein product is CASSLEGGQPQHF.

The gene calls are TRBV12-3 or TRBV12-4 and TRBJ1-2, with 7 bases matching TRBD1. The trim removed 8 bases at V and 0 bases at J, leaving 12 bases unmatched. The CDR3 is 16 residues long. The CDR3 DNA sequence: TGTGCCAGCCGACTCTCCGGGACAGCAGCTAACTATGGCTACACCTTC. This codes for CASRLSGTAANYGYTF.

This clonotype was found many times. This chain connects TRBV7-9 to TRBJ2-2, with a tentative D call TRBD2 (6 bases). Germline CDR1 reads SEHNR; CDR2 reads FQNEAQ (reference sequence). The length of the CDR3 is 14 residues. Between the trimmed V and J ends, which lost 4 bases and 3 bases, there was a span of 9 bases. The CDR3 DNA follows: TGTGCCAGCAGCTCGGAGGGCTACACCGGGGAGCTGTTTTTT. Its protein product is CASSSEGYTGELFF.

This clonotype has only a few counts. The chain is built from TRBV15 and TRBJ1-2, with D possibly matching TRBD1 (5 bases). This CDR3 comprises 15 residues. Trimming cost V 0 bases and J 8 bases, with 16 bases left between them. CDR1 LNHNV and CDR2 YYDKDF come from the germline V gene (reference sequence). CDR3 amino acids: CATSRDTREIYGYTF. The CDR3, as DNA: TGTGCCACCAGCAGAGATACCAGGGAAATTTACGGCTACACCTTC.

This clonotype was detected ten times or more. V usage is TRBV30 and J usage is TRBJ1-4; possibly TRBD1 for D (6 bases). The CDR3 contains 16 residues. The V gene's germline CDR1 is GTSNPN and CDR2 SVGIG (reference sequence). Trimming took 3 bases from V and 5 from J, leaving 19 bases between them. The CDR3 here is CAWSVPGAGGNEKLFF. The CDR3 DNA sequence: TGTGCCTGGAGCGTTCCGGGGGCCGGGGGGAATGAAAAACTGTTTTTT.

Worth noting for this clonotype: A clone one base away is much larger, so this may be a read error. Here the CDR3 omits its conserved ending phenylalanine or tryptophan, so a read error is the likely source. The chain links TRBV9 to TRBJ2-5; 8 bases fit TRBD2. The junction had 5 bases not matched to a gene; V was cut back by 2 bases and J by 2 bases. The germline V gene has CDR1 SGDLS and CDR2 YYNGEE. There are 15 residues in the CDR3. CDR3 bases: TGTGCCAGCAGCGTCCCTAGCGGGTTTCAAGAGACCCAGTACTAC. This encodes CASSVPSGFQETQYY.

For this clonotype: The CDR3 ends on some other residue instead of the conserved phenylalanine or tryptophan, so this is likely a read error. This rearrangement joins TRBV4-2 to TRBJ1-1, with 8 bases that match TRBD1. This CDR3 is built from 16 residues. The germline gives CDR1 LGHNA, CDR2 YNFKEQ. V trimming: 1 base; J trimming: 3 bases; junction bases outside the gene matches: 7. CDR3 residues: CASSQAVRTGHTEAFC. The CDR3 bases are TGTGCCAGCAGCCAAGCGGTCAGGACAGGGCACACTGAAGCTTTCTGT.

This clonotype was counted ten times or more. The chain uses TRBV7-3 and TRBJ2-3; TRBD1 matches 7 bases. Unmatched junction bases numbered 12, after V lost 3 bases and J lost 3 bases. CDR1 and CDR2 (germline): SGHTA, FQGTGA. The CDR3 spans 17 residues. The CDR3 protein is CASSLRGHPRGTDTQYF. CDR3 sequence (DNA): TGTGCCAGCAGCTTGCGAGGCCATCCCAGGGGGACAGATACGCAGTATTTT.